These 24 T cell receptor beta chains share one sample of origin, sequenced in a study of OX40 agonist ivuxolimab in advanced cancers. Here immunoSEQ multiplex PCR was the method, and the copy in TCRdb shows in-frame clones only, minus some. The table shows approximately 82,000 clones, with around four fifths occurring only once. This specimen was CD4+ or CD8+ T cells sorted from blood, taken in a trial of the OX40 agonist ivuxolimab. The source of these receptors is an adult with an advanced solid tumor such as melanoma, head and neck, liver or kidney cancer.

The chain carries TRBV18 and TRBJ1-2; TRBD1 is a possible D gene (5 bases). CDR3 length: 14 residues. Trimming shortened V by 1 base and J by 1 base, and 7 bases separated the two germline ends. From germline, CDR1 is KGHSH and CDR2 LQKENI. CDR3 sequence: CASSPRQYNYGYTF. In DNA form, the CDR3 reads TGTGCCAGCTCACCACGACAGTATAACTATGGCTACACCTTC.

This chain links TRBV7-2 with TRBJ2-3; D unresolved. Trimming took 1 base from V and 3 from J, leaving 8 bases between them. CDR3 length equals 14 residues. CDR1 is SGHTA, CDR2 FQGNSA, per germline. CDR3 DNA sequence: TGTGCCAGCAGCTTAGATGGGCAAACAGATACGCAGTATTTT. Amino acids: CASSLDGQTDTQYF.

Only one count was recorded for this clone. This CDR3 reads CASSLGQAATQPQHF. In DNA form, the CDR3 reads TGTGCCAGCAGCTTGGGCCAGGCTGCAACTCAGCCCCAGCATTTT. The rearrangement joins TRBV5-5 to TRBJ1-5; no reliable D call. CDR3 size: 15 residues. V was trimmed by 0 bases and J by 6 bases, leaving 13 bases between them. Per germline, CDR1 SGHKS and CDR2 YYEKEE (reference sequence).

The V call is TRBV4-1, the J call TRBJ2-1; D unresolved. Germline V lookup: CDR1 MGHRA, CDR2 YSYEKL. CDR3 length: 14 residues. Trimming cost V 0 bases and J 12 bases, with 15 bases left between them. CDR3 loop: CASSQEPGPAPQFF. In DNA, the CDR3 is TGCGCCAGCAGCCAAGAACCCGGTCCGGCCCCGCAGTTCTTC.

The chain combines TRBV18 with TRBJ1-1; no definite D call. The CDR3 has 13 residues. Germline CDR1 KGHSH, CDR2 LQKENI. Trimming cost V 10 bases and J 1 base, with 13 bases left between them. The CDR3 nucleotides are TGTGCCACCACGGAGGGAGCGAACACTGAAGCTTTCTTT. Protein product: CATTEGANTEAFF.

V gene TRBV9 combines with J gene TRBJ2-3, with 16 positions matching TRBD2. The CDR3 totals 16 residues. J was trimmed by 9 bases and V by 3 bases; bases with no gene match: 7. The V gene's germline CDR1 is SGDLS and CDR2 YYNGEE. CDR3 nucleotide sequence: TGTGCCAGCAGCGCAGGGACTAGCGGGGGGGCCGAGACGCAGTATTTT. Encoded protein: CASSAGTSGGAETQYF.

This clone came up a few times. The chain employs TRBV5-1 and TRBJ1-2, with D unresolved. The CDR3 totals 15 residues. Germline V CDR1 and CDR2: SGHRS, YFSETQ. V was pared by 0 bases and J by 4 bases, with 13 bases between. CDR3 in DNA: TGCGCCAGCAGCTTGGAGTCCGAGATGGGCTATGGCTACACCTTC. It translates to CASSLESEMGYGYTF. Full variable domain (rest looked up from reference TRBV5-1 and TRBJ1-2): KAGVTQTPRYLIKTRGQQVTLSCSPISGHRSVSWYQQTPGQGLQFLFEYFSETQRNKGNFPGRFSGRQFSNSRSEMNVSTLELGDSALYLCASSLESEMGYGYTFGSGTRLTVV.

The rearrangement links TRBV27 to TRBJ2-3; 10 nucleotides line up with TRBD2. The CDR3 loop spans 14 amino acids. Germline trimming cut 5 bases from V and 2 bases from J; bases unmatched to any gene: 1. CDR1 MNHEY and CDR2 SMNVEV come from the germline V gene (reference sequence). CDR3 region: CASSSGGATDTQYF. The CDR3 DNA reads as TGTGCCAGCAGTAGCGGGGGGGCCACAGATACGCAGTATTTT.

This rearrangement joins TRBV7-3 to TRBJ2-2; 12 nucleotides line up with TRBD2. From germline, CDR1 is SGHTA and CDR2 FQGTGA. With V trimmed by 6 bases and J by 4 bases, 9 bases remained unmatched. The CDR3 is made up of 17 amino acids. The CDR3 DNA is TGTGCCAGCAGGCAGACCCTAGCGGGGGGGCCCACCGGGGAGCTGTTTTTT. This encodes CASRQTLAGGPTGELFF.

The sample holds one count of this clone. V usage is TRBV12-5 and J usage is TRBJ2-1; 12 nucleotides line up with TRBD2. The germline gives CDR1 LGHNT, CDR2 FRNRAP. V lost 0 bases and J lost 5; bases outside the gene matches: 20. This CDR3 has 22 residues. This CDR3 is CASGLVQRWETSGGPGHNEQFF. The DNA for the CDR3 is TGTGCTAGTGGTTTGGTACAGCGGTGGGAGACTAGCGGGGGCCCGGGTCACAATGAGCAGTTCTTC.

The rearrangement uses TRBV18 and TRBJ2-2, with TRBD2 matching 8 bases. CDR3 length: 16 amino acids. V shed 6 bases, J shed 5 bases, and the junction held 11 bases outside the gene matches. Germline V gene data show CDR1 as KGHSH and CDR2 as LQKENI. The CDR3 spells CASSQLSAGETGELFF. CDR3 DNA sequence: TGTGCCAGCTCTCAACTGTCAGCGGGGGAAACCGGGGAGCTGTTTTTT.

The chain links TRBV7-6 to TRBJ2-2, with D tentatively TRBD1 (7 bases). V gave up 4 bases and J gave up 7 bases, with 10 bases separating them. The CDR3 spans 13 residues. Per the germline V gene, CDR1 is SGHVS and CDR2 is FNYEAQ. CDR3 coding DNA: TGTGCCAGCAGCTCCCAGGGGGGCGGGGAGCTGTTTTTT. Translated: CASSSQGGGELFF. Filled out from reference TRBV7-6 and TRBJ2-2, the complete variable domain reads GAGVSQSPRYKVTKRGQDVALRCDPISGHVSLYWYRQALGQGPEFLTYFNYEAQQDKSGLPNDRFSAERPEGSISTLTIQRTEQRDSAMYRCASSSQGGGELFFGEGSRLTVL.

The chain uses TRBV6-1 and TRBJ1-3; 7 positions agree with TRBD1. The CDR3 extends over 14 amino acids. In germline, CDR1 is MNHNS, CDR2 SASEGT. V trimming: 10 bases; J trimming: 11 bases; junction bases outside the gene matches: 17. The CDR3 loop is CATDYRGSKSSIYF. In DNA, the CDR3 is TGTGCCACCGATTACAGGGGCTCCAAGAGCTCCATATATTTT.

V gene TRBV9 combines with J gene TRBJ1-2, with a tentative D call TRBD1 (5 bases). This CDR3 spans 19 amino acids. Per germline, CDR1 SGDLS and CDR2 YYNGEE. The germline V and J ends were trimmed by 3 bases and 1 base, with 25 bases remaining between them. CDR3 sequence reads: CASSDPPTGTFPFNYGYTF. CDR3 nucleotides: TGTGCCAGCAGCGACCCCCCGACCGGGACCTTTCCTTTTAACTATGGCTACACCTTC.

The V and J genes are TRBV30 and TRBJ1-1; D unresolved. Germline CDR1 and CDR2: GTSNPN and SVGIG (reference sequence). V lost 2 bases and J 6 bases, leaving 7 bases between the germline ends. The CDR3 runs to 11 residues. The CDR3 loop reads CAWSPGAEAFF. CDR3 sequence (DNA): TGTGCCTGGAGTCCCGGAGCTGAAGCTTTCTTT. Looking up the rest from reference TRBV30 and TRBJ1-1 gives the full variable domain: SQTIHQWPATLVQPVGSPLSLECTVEGTSNPNLYWYRQAAGRGLQLLFYSVGIGQISSEVPQNLSASRPQDRQFILSSKKLLLSDSGFYLCAWSPGAEAFFGQGTRLTVV.

This clone was found a few times. V gene TRBV7-8 combines with J gene TRBJ2-7; D may be TRBD1 (6 bases). The CDR3 sequence is 14 residues long. Per germline, CDR1 SGHVS and CDR2 FQNEAQ. With 7 bases removed from V and 2 bases from J, the gap between germline ends came to 15 bases. The CDR3, as DNA: TGTGCCAGCAATGCAGGGGTAGGGGCCTACGAGCAGTACTTC. Translation gives CASNAGVGAYEQYF.

The chain couples TRBV27 to TRBJ2-5; TRBD2 matches at 7 bases. The CDR3 extends over 14 amino acids. The germline CDR1 and CDR2 sequences are MNHEY and SMNVEV (reference sequence). The trim removed 5 bases at V and 4 bases at J, leaving 7 bases unmatched. This chain's CDR3 is CASSPPGGLETQYF. DNA of the CDR3: TGTGCCAGCAGTCCCCCCGGGGGGTTAGAGACCCAGTACTTC.

This sequence joins TRBV27 and TRBJ2-5; the match to TRBD2 covers 8 bases. The CDR3 runs to 15 residues. Germline trimming cut 6 bases from V and 4 bases from J; bases unmatched to any gene: 10. Germline CDR1 and CDR2: MNHEY and SMNVEV (reference sequence). The CDR3 region has the DNA TGTGCCAGCAGAACTGTGCGGGGGGTTAGAGAGACCCAGTACTTC. Its translation: CASRTVRGVRETQYF.

This sequence joins TRBV15 and TRBJ1-5; the match to TRBD1 covers 7 bases. Looked up from germline, CDR1 is LNHNV and CDR2 is YYDKDF (reference sequence). V gave up 2 bases and J gave up 7 bases; unmatched junction bases: 5. CDR3 length equals 14 residues. This CDR3 reads CATSRRGGSQPQHF. The CDR3 coding sequence is TGTGCCACCAGCAGACGAGGGGGCAGCCAGCCCCAGCATTTT.

This clone has only a few counts. The V and J genes are TRBV11-2 and TRBJ1-2; 11 bases line up with TRBD1. J was trimmed by 7 bases and V by 4 bases; bases with no gene match: 8. CDR1 is SGHAT and CDR2 is FQNNGV in the germline V gene. The CDR3 sequence is 15 residues long. CDR3 region: CASSSPGQGALGYTF. CDR3 sequence (DNA): TGTGCCAGCAGCTCCCCAGGACAGGGGGCGCTTGGCTACACCTTC.

The chain joins TRBV7-9 to TRBJ1-1, with D hard to call. The V end lost 0 bases, the J end lost 4 bases, and 12 bases lay between the germline ends. CDR3 size: 15 residues. Germline V gene sequence: CDR1 SEHNR, CDR2 FQNEAQ (reference sequence). The DNA of the CDR3 is TGTGCCAGCAGCTTAGCGTCAACTTGGGGCACTGAAGCTTTCTTT. Protein: CASSLASTWGTEAFF.

V gene TRBV5-1 combines with J gene TRBJ2-1; weak D call: TRBD1 (7 bases). Germline CDR1 reads SGHRS; CDR2 reads YFSETQ. CDR3 length equals 13 residues. Deletions cut 4 bases from V and 5 bases from J, with 10 bases between. The CDR3: CASSGGTDNEQFF. The CDR3 DNA follows: TGCGCCAGCAGCGGAGGGACAGACAATGAGCAGTTCTTC.

The chain links TRBV29-1 to TRBJ2-1; D not resolved. From germline, CDR1 is SQVTM and CDR2 ANQGSEA. The CDR3 sequence is 12 residues long. Trimming took off 3 bases at V and 5 bases at J, with 8 bases between the two ends. The CDR3 loop reads CSVDRNDNEQFF. The CDR3 DNA reads as TGCAGCGTTGACAGGAATGACAATGAGCAGTTCTTC.

V usage is TRBV5-1 and J usage is TRBJ2-2; a possible D gene is TRBD1 (6 bases). CDR1 and CDR2 (germline): SGHRS, YFSETQ. This CDR3 is 14 amino acids long. Between the trimmed V and J ends, which lost 5 bases and 6 bases, there was a span of 14 bases. DNA for the CDR3: TGCGCCAGCAGGCTGGGGGCCTTGGCCGGGGAGCTGTTTTTT. Its translation: CASRLGALAGELFF.